Below are 31 T cell receptor beta chains sequenced from a single sample in a study of blood T cell repertoires in COVID-19. Sequencing used immunoSEQ multiplex PCR; TCRdb keeps in-frame clones, though not all of them. The table lists 200,000 to 250,000 clones, around 89% of them singletons. Sequenced material: PBMCs or T cells enriched from blood (not recorded which). Source of these receptors: a woman aged 25 to 45 who had recovered from COVID-19.

This chain uses TRBV7-9 with TRBJ2-7; 14 nucleotides align to TRBD2. V shed 0 bases, J shed 2 bases, and the junction held 6 bases outside the gene matches. The germline CDR1 and CDR2 sequences are SEHNR and FQNEAQ (reference sequence). The CDR3 contains 18 residues. CDR3 coding DNA: TGTGCCAGCAGCTTAGCGTCAGGGGGACTAGCGGGAGCCTACGAGCAGTACTTC. It encodes CASSLASGGLAGAYEQYF.

This chain links TRBV6-4 with TRBJ1-2; 8 positions agree with TRBD1. With 6 bases clipped from V and 4 bases from J, the junction kept 7 bases outside the gene matches. CDR3 size: 14 residues. From germline, CDR1 is MRHNA and CDR2 SNTAGT. The CDR3 is CASSAGTGSYGYTF. In DNA form, the CDR3 reads TGTGCCAGCAGCGCCGGGACAGGCTCCTATGGCTACACCTTC.

This clone came up once. V usage is TRBV13 and J usage is TRBJ1-5; D is unclear. The CDR3 sequence is 12 residues long. In germline, CDR1 is PRHDT, CDR2 FYEKMQ (reference sequence). Trimming stripped 5 bases from V and 4 bases from J, with 6 bases between. CDR3: CASSRRNQPQHF. The CDR3, as DNA: TGTGCCAGCAGCCGGCGGAATCAGCCCCAGCATTTT.

There are a few counts of this clone. The CDR3, as DNA: TGTGCCAGCATCTCGGCGGGAGGGAGGGCTTACAATGAGCAGTTCTTC. It is translated as CASISAGGRAYNEQFF. V is TRBV27 and J is TRBJ2-1, with TRBD2 matching 9 bases. V shed 7 bases and J 4 bases; nucleotides not matched to a gene: 11. Germline V gene data show CDR1 as MNHEY and CDR2 as SMNVEV (reference sequence). The length of the CDR3 is 16 residues.

This chain links TRBV13 with TRBJ1-2; a weak D match, TRBD1 (6 bases). Trimming took 5 bases from V and 1 from J, leaving 14 bases between them. The CDR3 extends over 15 amino acids. Germline-derived CDR1 and CDR2 are PRHDT and FYEKMQ (reference sequence). Written as DNA, the CDR3 is TGTGCCAGCAGCGCTGCTCGGACAGATAACTATGGCTACACCTTC. Its protein product is CASSAARTDNYGYTF.

The table lists this clone with a few counts. The V gene is TRBV30, the J gene TRBJ2-6; 7 positions match TRBD1. Germline V CDR1 and CDR2: GTSNPN, SVGIG (reference sequence). This CDR3 spans 15 amino acids. V dropped 2 bases and J dropped 1; count of bases not matched to a gene: 2. CDR3 sequence reads: CAWSYRGSGANVLTF. The CDR3 coding sequence is TGTGCCTGGAGTTACAGGGGATCTGGGGCCAACGTCCTGACTTTC.

The rearrangement joins TRBV28 to TRBJ2-3; TRBD1 matches at 10 bases. V shed 8 bases, J shed 1 base, and the junction held 0 bases outside the gene matches. The CDR3 sequence is 13 residues long. Germline V lookup: CDR1 MDHEN, CDR2 SYDVKM. Written as DNA, the CDR3 is TGTGCCAGCGGGACAGGGGGCACAGATACGCAGTATTTT. This translates into CASGTGGTDTQYF.

This sequence joins TRBV30 and TRBJ2-7; the match to TRBD2 covers 14 bases. V dropped 6 bases and J dropped 5; count of bases not matched to a gene: 6. Germline CDR1 GTSNPN, CDR2 SVGIG (reference sequence). The CDR3 length is 14 residues. The CDR3: CACGTSGSVNEQYF. CDR3 sequence (DNA): TGTGCCTGTGGGACTAGCGGGAGTGTTAACGAGCAGTACTTC.

CDR3 DNA sequence: TGCGCCAGCAGCTTGGGAAGGTCCTGGGCCCCGCAGTATTTT. Protein product: CASSLGRSWAPQYF. The chain combines TRBV5-1 with TRBJ2-3; the D is unclear. Germline lookup yields CDR1 SGHRS and CDR2 YFSETQ. The CDR3 spans 14 residues. V was clipped by 0 bases and J by 10 bases, with 15 bases between them.

The V call is TRBV19, the J call TRBJ2-2; 15 bases line up with TRBD2. The CDR3 is made up of 15 amino acids. Germline V gives CDR1 LNHDA, CDR2 SQIVND (reference sequence). After removal of 8 bases from V and 7 bases from J, the junction contained 5 bases not matched to a gene. The CDR3 DNA is TGTGCCAGTCGACGGACTAGCGGGAGGGACGGGGAGCTGTTTTTT. Its translation is CASRRTSGRDGELFF.

The chain couples TRBV7-8 to TRBJ1-1, with 8 bases identical to TRBD1. Germline trimming cut 6 bases from V and 3 bases from J; bases unmatched to any gene: 9. The CDR3 is made up of 15 amino acids. Germline V gene data show CDR1 as SGHVS and CDR2 as FQNEAQ. Here the CDR3 DNA reads TGTGCCAGCAGACTAATACAGGGGGGGGACACTGAAGCTTTCTTT. Its translation: CASRLIQGGDTEAFF.

The rearrangement joins TRBV6-5 to TRBJ1-1; D is uncertain. The V gene lost 6 bases and the J gene lost 11 bases, with 22 bases spanning the gap. The CDR3 loop spans 14 amino acids. Per germline, CDR1 MNHEY and CDR2 SVGAGI. CDR3 loop: CASSPQREGRFAFF. Written as DNA, the CDR3 is TGTGCCAGCAGCCCGCAAAGGGAGGGCAGGTTTGCTTTCTTT.

The chain is built from TRBV19 and TRBJ1-5; D is ambiguous. Germline loops: CDR1 LNHDA, CDR2 SQIVND (reference sequence). CDR3 length equals 14 residues. Deletions cut 4 bases from V and 4 bases from J, with 11 bases between. The CDR3 protein is CASSRRDGNQPQHF. In DNA, the CDR3 is TGTGCCAGTAGTAGGAGGGATGGAAATCAGCCCCAGCATTTT.

The V and J genes are TRBV11-1 and TRBJ1-5; tentatively, D is TRBD1 (5 bases). Germline V gene sequence: CDR1 SGHAT, CDR2 FQDESV (reference sequence). Between the trimmed V and J ends, which lost 4 bases and 4 bases, there was a span of 8 bases. This CDR3 spans 13 amino acids. The CDR3 sequence: CASSSTDNQPQHF. The CDR3 DNA reads TGTGCCAGCAGCTCGACAGATAATCAGCCCCAGCATTTT.

This clone was seen only once. This chain links TRBV4-1 with TRBJ2-1, with 8 bases aligning to TRBD1. V lost 1 base and J lost 4; bases outside the gene matches: 6. The CDR3 is 16 amino acids. Germline values: CDR1 MGHRA, CDR2 YSYEKL. CDR3 DNA: TGCGCCAGCAGCCAAGCAGACAGGGGACCGTACAATGAGCAGTTCTTC. It translates to CASSQADRGPYNEQFF.

The chain has TRBV19 and TRBJ1-1; 8 bases match TRBD1. The V gene end was trimmed by 6 bases and the J gene end by 0 bases; junction bases not matched to a gene: 12. CDR3 size: 17 residues. From germline, CDR1 is LNHDA and CDR2 SQIVND (reference sequence). CDR3 sequence: CASSRVGQGALNTEAFF. The CDR3 DNA reads as TGTGCCAGTAGCAGAGTGGGGCAGGGGGCCTTGAACACTGAAGCTTTCTTT.

In DNA form, the CDR3 reads TGCGCCAGCAGAGTAGCGGGAGCGGACCACGAGCAGTACTTC. As protein: CASRVAGADHEQYF. V gene TRBV5-1 combines with J gene TRBJ2-7; 9 nucleotides match TRBD2. This CDR3 region has 14 residues. The ends lost 5 bases at V and 5 bases at J; junction bases unmatched: 8. CDR1 SGHRS and CDR2 YFSETQ come from the germline V gene.

This chain links TRBV6-2 or TRBV6-3 with TRBJ2-2; 9 bases map to TRBD1. The germline V gene has CDR1 MNHEY and CDR2 SVGEGT. The V segment lost 6 bases and the J segment 5 bases; nucleotides outside the gene matches: 7. The CDR3 consists of 15 residues. CDR3: CASRPTGGATGELFF. In DNA form, the CDR3 reads TGTGCCAGCAGACCTACAGGGGGCGCGACCGGGGAGCTGTTTTTT.

The genes are TRBV7-2 and TRBJ1-1; D is unclear. Deletions cut 5 bases from V and 4 bases from J, with 11 bases between. Germline values: CDR1 SGHTA, CDR2 FQGNSA. CDR3 length equals 13 residues. This CDR3 reads CASSIEEGTEAFF. The CDR3 DNA is TGTGCCAGCAGCATCGAGGAGGGCACTGAAGCTTTCTTT.

V gene TRBV11-2 combines with J gene TRBJ1-1, with 9 bases matching TRBD1. V shed 3 bases, J shed 5 bases, and the junction held 19 bases outside the gene matches. The germline V gene has CDR1 SGHAT and CDR2 FQNNGV. The CDR3 consists of 19 residues. As DNA, the CDR3 is TGTGCCAGCAGCTTGGAGGACAGGGGAGTGATCCAACGAGGAACTGAAGCTTTCTTT. Protein: CASSLEDRGVIQRGTEAFF.

The J gene is TRBJ1-2, the V gene TRBV4-3, with D uncertain. The ends were cut back, 3 bases at V and 4 bases at J, with 15 bases in the middle. Germline CDR1 is LGHNA and CDR2 is YSLEER. This CDR3 is 15 amino acids long. The CDR3 region is CASSQSRGGSYGYTF. CDR3 bases: TGCGCCAGCAGCCAGTCCCGGGGTGGGTCCTATGGCTACACCTTC.

The J gene is TRBJ2-7, the V gene TRBV18; TRBD2 agrees at 8 bases. Looked up from germline, CDR1 is KGHSH and CDR2 is LQKENI. CDR3 length equals 15 residues. J lost 2 bases, V lost 4 bases, and 7 bases had no gene match. For the CDR3, the DNA is TGTGCCAGCTCACTGCAGGGCGGGAGGACCTACGAGCAGTACTTC. Protein product: CASSLQGGRTYEQYF.

The rearrangement joins TRBV15 to TRBJ2-4, with TRBD2 identical over 8 bases. This CDR3 has 17 residues. Germline CDR1 reads LNHNV; CDR2 reads YYDKDF (reference sequence). V lost 8 bases to trimming and J lost 6 bases; unmatched junction nucleotides: 18. The CDR3 DNA follows: TGTGCCACCCGAGAGGGGGGGTACGGGAGGGACATAAACATTCAGTACTTC. It translates to CATREGGYGRDINIQYF.

The chain uses TRBV27 and TRBJ1-1, with TRBD1 as a possible D gene (6 bases). Looked up from germline, CDR1 is MNHEY and CDR2 is SMNVEV (reference sequence). V gave up 6 bases and J gave up 0 bases, with 11 bases separating them. The CDR3 extends over 14 amino acids. The CDR3 sequence is CASSQTGLNTEAFF. DNA for the CDR3: TGTGCCAGCAGCCAAACAGGGTTGAACACTGAAGCTTTCTTT.

CDR3 bases: TGTGCCAGCAGTTTAGAGAACGCCATTCAGGGCGGATACACCTTC. This translates into CASSLENAIQGGYTF. The chain has TRBV28 and TRBJ1-2; D is perhaps TRBD1 (5 bases). V lost 2 bases and J 11 bases, leaving 21 bases between the germline ends. The germline gives CDR1 MDHEN, CDR2 SYDVKM. This CDR3 region has 15 residues.

The chain employs TRBV11-2 and TRBJ1-1; D might be TRBD1 (5 bases). Germline V lookup: CDR1 SGHAT, CDR2 FQNNGV. The V and J ends lost 2 bases and 4 bases respectively, with 11 bases between them. The CDR3 runs to 14 residues. CDR3 region: CASSLSDRGTEAFF. CDR3 DNA: TGTGCCAGCAGCTTAAGTGATAGGGGCACTGAAGCTTTCTTT.

The gene calls are TRBV30 and TRBJ1-5; D uncertain. This CDR3 comprises 13 residues. In germline, CDR1 is GTSNPN, CDR2 SVGIG (reference sequence). Trimming removed 2 bases from V and 4 bases from J, with 9 bases in between. The CDR3 bases are TGTGCCTGGAGTCGGGAAAGGAATCAGCCCCAGCATTTT. This sequence encodes CAWSRERNQPQHF.

This rearrangement joins TRBV29-1 to TRBJ1-1; a weak D match, TRBD1 (5 bases). CDR1 and CDR2 (germline): SQVTM, ANQGSEA. This CDR3 is built from 13 residues. Trimming shortened V by 7 bases and J by 4 bases, and 16 bases separated the two germline ends. The CDR3 bases are TGCAGCGCACAAACGGGGGGAGGCACTGAAGCTTTCTTT. This codes for CSAQTGGGTEAFF.

The V and J genes are TRBV2 and TRBJ1-1, with 10 bases that match TRBD1. Losses at the gene ends were 8 bases for V and 1 base for J; bases not matched to a gene: 7. CDR1 is SNHLY, CDR2 FYNNEI, per germline. CDR3 size: 15 residues. The CDR3 region is CASRNWDRGNTEAFF. In nucleotides, the CDR3 is TGTGCCAGCCGCAACTGGGACAGGGGGAACACTGAAGCTTTCTTT.

The chain couples TRBV11-2 to TRBJ2-5; TRBD1 is a possible D gene (6 bases). The CDR3 sequence is 15 residues long. Per the germline V gene, CDR1 is SGHAT and CDR2 is FQNNGV. Trimming pared 4 bases from V and 0 bases from J, leaving 12 bases between. This CDR3 reads CASSSGGRYQETQYF. DNA for the CDR3: TGTGCCAGCAGCTCTGGGGGCAGGTACCAAGAGACCCAGTACTTC. The variable domain in full, with the rest retrieved from reference TRBV11-2 and TRBJ2-5, is EAGVAQSPRYKIIEKRQSVAFWCNPISGHATLYWYQQILGQGPKLLIQFQNNGVVDDSQLPKDRFSAERLKGVDSTLKIQPAKLEDSAVYLCASSSGGRYQETQYFGPGTRLLVL.

The chain is built from TRBV29-1 and TRBJ2-7; maybe TRBD1 (5 bases). V gave up 1 base and J gave up 4 bases, with 8 bases separating them. The CDR3 spans 12 residues. Germline V CDR1 and CDR2: SQVTM, ANQGSEA. Here the CDR3 reads CSVEGDSYEQYF. The CDR3 nucleotides are TGCAGCGTTGAAGGAGACAGTTACGAGCAGTACTTC.